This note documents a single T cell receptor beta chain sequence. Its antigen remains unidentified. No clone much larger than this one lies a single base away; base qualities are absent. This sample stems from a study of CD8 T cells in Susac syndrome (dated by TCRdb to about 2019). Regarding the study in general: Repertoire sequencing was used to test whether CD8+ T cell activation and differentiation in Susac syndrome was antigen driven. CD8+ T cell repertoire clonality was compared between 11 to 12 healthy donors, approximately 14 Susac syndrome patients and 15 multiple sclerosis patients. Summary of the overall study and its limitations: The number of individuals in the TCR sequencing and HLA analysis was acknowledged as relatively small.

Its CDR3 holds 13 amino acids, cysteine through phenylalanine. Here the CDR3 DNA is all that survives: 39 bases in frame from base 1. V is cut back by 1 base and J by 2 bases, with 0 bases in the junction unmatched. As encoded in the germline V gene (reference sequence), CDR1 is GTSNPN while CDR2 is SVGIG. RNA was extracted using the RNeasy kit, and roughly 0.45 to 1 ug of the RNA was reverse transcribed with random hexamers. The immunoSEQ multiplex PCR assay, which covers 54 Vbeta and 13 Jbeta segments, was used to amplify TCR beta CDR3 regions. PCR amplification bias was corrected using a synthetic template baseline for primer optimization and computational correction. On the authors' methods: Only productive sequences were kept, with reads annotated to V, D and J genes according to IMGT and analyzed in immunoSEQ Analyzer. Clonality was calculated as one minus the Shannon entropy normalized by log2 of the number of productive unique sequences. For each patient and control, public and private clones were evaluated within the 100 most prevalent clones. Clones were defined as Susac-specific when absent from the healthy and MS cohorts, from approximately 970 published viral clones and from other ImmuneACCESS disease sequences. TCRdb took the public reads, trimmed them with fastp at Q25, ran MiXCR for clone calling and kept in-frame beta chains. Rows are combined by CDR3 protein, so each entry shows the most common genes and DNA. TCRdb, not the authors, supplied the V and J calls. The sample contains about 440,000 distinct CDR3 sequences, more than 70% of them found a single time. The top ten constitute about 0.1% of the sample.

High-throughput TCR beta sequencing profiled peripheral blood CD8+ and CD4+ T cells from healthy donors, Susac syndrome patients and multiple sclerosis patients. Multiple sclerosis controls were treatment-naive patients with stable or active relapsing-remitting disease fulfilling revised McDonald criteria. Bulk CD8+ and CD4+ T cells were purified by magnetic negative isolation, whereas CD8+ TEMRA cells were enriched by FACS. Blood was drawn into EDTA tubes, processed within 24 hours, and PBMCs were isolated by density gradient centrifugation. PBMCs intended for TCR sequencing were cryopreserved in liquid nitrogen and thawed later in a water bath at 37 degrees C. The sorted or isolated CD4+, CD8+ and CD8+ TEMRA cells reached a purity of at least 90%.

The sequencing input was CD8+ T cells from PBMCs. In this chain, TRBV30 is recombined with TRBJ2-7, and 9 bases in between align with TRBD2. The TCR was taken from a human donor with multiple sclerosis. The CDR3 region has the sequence CAWSGTSAYEQYF. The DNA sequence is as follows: TGTGCCTGGAGTGGGACTAGCGCCTACGAGCAGTACTTC.